The clone carrying this T cell receptor (beta chain) occurred once. Trimming removed 6 bases from V and 4 bases from J, with 15 bases in between. Germline V gene sequence: CDR1 SGDLS, CDR2 YYNGEE. CDR3 length: 14 residues. This record comes from a study of blood T cell repertoires in COVID-19. At the level of the study: The United States, Italy and Spain provided the acute and convalescent COVID-19 samples.

Measured with immunoSEQ multiplex PCR; TCRdb has only the in-frame clones, and not every one. The sample shows more than 120,000 clones, 75% to 90% of them seen only once. Sequenced sample: peripheral blood. The chain employs TRBV9 and TRBJ2-3; the D gene is possibly TRBD2 (7 bases). The clonotype comes from a man between 50 and 59 years old who had recovered from COVID-19. As DNA, the CDR3 is TGTGCCAGCACCGTGGGGGGGGCGTCAGATACGCAGTATTTT. Amino acids: CASTVGGASDTQYF.